This T cell receptor beta chain was identified in a study of metastatic and nonmetastatic thyroid tumors (dated by TCRdb to 2018 to 2021). A note on the overall study: Repertoires from peripheral blood and from tumor or nodule tissue samples of malignant and benign thyroid patients were compared.

None of the patients had been given any treatment before thyroid surgery. Patient clinical samples collected from about 2011 to 2019 were retrospectively analysed using T-cell receptor beta sequencing. This clone was counted at least ten times. This receptor's antigen is unknown. No per-base quality is available; no much larger clone lies one base away. Library generation was performed with PCR. The listed sequencing device is Illumina HiSeq 4000. The TCR beta-chain CDR3 region of each patient was profiled by high-throughput sequencing. Regarding the original processing steps: A classifier to discriminate distant-metastatic papillary thyroid cancer patients was built from CDR3 differences across clinicopathological groups. The Shannon index was used to measure repertoire diversity, and the Morisita-Horn index was used to measure how similar tumor and blood repertoires were. TCRdb handled the public reads itself, with Q25 trimming in fastp and clone calling in MiXCR, and kept productive beta chains. The V and J calls, along with clone size, are taken from TCRdb and not from the paper's own processing. The sample table records just over 40,000 clones; 10% to 12% of these occur just once. Under 25% of the sample lies in the top ten.

The research as a whole found: In both blood and tumor samples, TCR beta diversity was reported to be significantly higher in malignant tumors than in benign nodules.

The germline V gene (reference sequence) gives CDR1 as DFQATT and CDR2 as SNEGSKA. The CDR3 covers 14 residues, taking in both the cysteine and the phenylalanine. The CDR3 DNA has 42 bases and is translated from base 1. The junction carries 13 bases between V and J, which are trimmed by 2 bases and 3 bases respectively. The origin of this receptor is a female donor with papillary thyroid cancer or a benign thyroid nodule (not recorded which). Some clones in this sample may be carry-over from other donors' samples. Sequencing was done on a sample of blood. The sequence links TRBV20-1 to TRBJ2-5; the D region possibly corresponds to TRBD2 (6 bases align). The CDR3 region reads CSARSTRGEETQYF. The DNA reads TGCAGTGCTAGATCCACTCGCGGGGAAGAGACCCAGTACTTC.